This TCR beta chain was identified during a study of T-cell memory formation after mild COVID-19. The study's findings and limits: A second wave of clones peaked on day 37, and their SARS-CoV-2 specificity went unconfirmed. Some responding clones appeared in pre-infection memory, suggesting cross-reactive memory joined. The study found contracting CD4+ clones mainly in CM and EM and contracting CD8+ clones in EMRA.

There are a few counts of this clonotype. Its antigen remains unidentified. The CDR3 extends over 13 amino acids. Trimming stripped 1 base from V and 8 bases from J, with 9 bases between. Germline V lookup: CDR1 DFQATT, CDR2 SNEGSKA (reference sequence). Libraries for TCRalpha and TCRbeta carried sample barcodes and unique molecular identifiers via 5'RACE. Using its own MiXCR run on the 5' RACE reads, TCRdb lists one record per CDR3 protein. The sample has approximately 450,000 distinct CDR3 sequences, 15% to 20% seen once. Specimen: PBMCs or a T cell subset sorted from them (not recorded which). This clonotype was sampled from an adult woman who had mild COVID-19 (a few samples of this study predate the infection). Cell type and time point are not known. The V call is TRBV20-1, the J call TRBJ1-6; D is possibly TRBD1 (5 bases). The CDR3 nucleotides are TGCAGTGCTAGAGTCAGGGTCGATTCACCCCTCCACTTT. Residues: CSARVRVDSPLHF.